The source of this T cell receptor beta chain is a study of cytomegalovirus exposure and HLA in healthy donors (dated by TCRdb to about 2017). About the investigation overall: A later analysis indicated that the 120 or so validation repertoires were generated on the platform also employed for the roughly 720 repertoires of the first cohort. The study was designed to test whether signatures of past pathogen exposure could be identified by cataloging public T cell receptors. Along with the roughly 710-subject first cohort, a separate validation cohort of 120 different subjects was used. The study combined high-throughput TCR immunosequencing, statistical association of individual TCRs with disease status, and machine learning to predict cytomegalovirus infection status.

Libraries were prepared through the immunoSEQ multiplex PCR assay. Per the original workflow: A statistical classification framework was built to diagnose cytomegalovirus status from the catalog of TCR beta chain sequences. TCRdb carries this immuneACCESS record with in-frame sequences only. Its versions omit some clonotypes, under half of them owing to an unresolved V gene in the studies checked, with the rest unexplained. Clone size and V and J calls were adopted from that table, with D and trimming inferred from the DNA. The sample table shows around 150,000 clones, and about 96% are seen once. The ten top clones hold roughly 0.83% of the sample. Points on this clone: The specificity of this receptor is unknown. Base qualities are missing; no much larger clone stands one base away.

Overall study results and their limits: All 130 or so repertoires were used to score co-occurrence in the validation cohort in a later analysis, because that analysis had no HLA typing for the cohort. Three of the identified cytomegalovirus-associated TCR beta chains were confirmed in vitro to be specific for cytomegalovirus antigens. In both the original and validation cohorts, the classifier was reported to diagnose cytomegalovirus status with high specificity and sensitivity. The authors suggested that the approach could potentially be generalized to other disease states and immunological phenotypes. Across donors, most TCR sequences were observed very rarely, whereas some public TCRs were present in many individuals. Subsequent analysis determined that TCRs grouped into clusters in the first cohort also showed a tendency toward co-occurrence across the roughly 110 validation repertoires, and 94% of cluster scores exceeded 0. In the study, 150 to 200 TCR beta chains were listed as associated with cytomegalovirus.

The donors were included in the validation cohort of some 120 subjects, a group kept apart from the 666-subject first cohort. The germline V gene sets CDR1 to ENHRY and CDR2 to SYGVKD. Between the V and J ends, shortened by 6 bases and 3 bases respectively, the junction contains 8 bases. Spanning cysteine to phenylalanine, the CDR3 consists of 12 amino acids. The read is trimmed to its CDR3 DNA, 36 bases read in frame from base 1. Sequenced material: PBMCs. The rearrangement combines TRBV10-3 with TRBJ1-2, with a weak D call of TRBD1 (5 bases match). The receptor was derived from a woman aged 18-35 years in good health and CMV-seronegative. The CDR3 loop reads CAIRGEDYGYTF. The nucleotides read TGTGCCATCAGGGGGGAGGACTATGGCTACACCTTC.